One sample yielded the 30 T cell receptor beta chains listed below, sequenced in a study of blood T cells in healthy people across ages. The use of a sample-barcoded 5' primer and a J-beta primer mix characterized a second PCR of about 7 to 12 cycles. TCRdb redid the calling of the 5' RACE reads with MiXCR, one entry per CDR3 protein. The table has 1,300,000 or so distinct CDR3 sequences, around 55% seen once. Sequenced input: blood. The receptors come from a man aged 18 to 35 in good health.

This clonotype has a count of ten or more. This chain links TRBV12-3 or TRBV12-4 with TRBJ1-4, with 9 bases that match TRBD1. The ends lost 4 bases at V and 8 bases at J; junction bases unmatched: 5. This CDR3 contains 14 residues. CDR3 sequence reads: CASSSGQGGEKLFF. In nucleotides, the CDR3 is TGTGCCAGCAGTTCGGGACAGGGTGGGGAAAAACTGTTTTTT.

The chain couples TRBV12-3 or TRBV12-4 to TRBJ2-6; a possible D gene is TRBD1 (6 bases). V lost 6 bases and J lost 4, with 22 bases in between. CDR3 length: 18 amino acids. As DNA, the CDR3 is TGTGCCAGCAGCACCTGGGACATACCTCTTGGAGGGGCCAACGTCCTGACTTTC. Translation gives CASSTWDIPLGGANVLTF.

The chain couples TRBV7-2 to TRBJ2-3; D not resolved. This CDR3 has 15 amino acids. V gave up 1 base and J gave up 5 bases, with 13 bases separating them. CDR1 SGHTA and CDR2 FQGNSA come from the germline V gene. The CDR3 protein is CASSLGRTVGDTQYF. The DNA of the CDR3 is TGTGCCAGCAGCTTAGGACGAACGGTTGGAGATACGCAGTATTTT.

This clonotype has just a few counts. V is TRBV5-1 and J is TRBJ1-4; the D gene is possibly TRBD1 (5 bases). This CDR3 is 15 amino acids long. Germline CDR1 SGHRS, CDR2 YFSETQ. With 0 bases removed from V and 3 bases from J, the gap between germline ends came to 9 bases. The CDR3 loop is CASSLAGAANEKLFF. The CDR3, as DNA: TGCGCCAGCAGCTTGGCCGGGGCGGCTAATGAAAAACTGTTTTTT.

This sequence joins TRBV13 and TRBJ2-1; D unresolved. CDR1 is PRHDT, CDR2 FYEKMQ, per germline (reference sequence). CDR3 length equals 13 residues. The ends were cut back, 2 bases at V and 7 bases at J, with 9 bases in the middle. The CDR3 coding sequence is TGTGCCAGCAGCTTAAGCCCGCAAAATGAGCAGTTCTTC. Amino acids: CASSLSPQNEQFF.

The table lists this clonotype with a few counts. This chain uses TRBV4-3 with TRBJ2-5; a possible D gene is TRBD1 (8 bases). The CDR3 covers 14 residues. V shed 4 bases and J shed 4 bases, with 13 bases lying between them. From germline, CDR1 is LGHNA and CDR2 YSLEER. CDR3 protein: CASSLHRGGETQYF. In DNA form, the CDR3 reads TGCGCCAGCAGCCTCCACAGGGGGGGAGAGACCCAGTACTTC.

The CDR3 loop reads CASSERRGTSGSNRNTGELFF. Written as DNA, the CDR3 is TGTGCCAGCAGTGAAAGGAGGGGGACTAGCGGGAGTAATCGGAACACCGGGGAGCTGTTTTTT. The J gene is TRBJ2-2, the V gene TRBV25-1; 14 bases are a match to TRBD2. J lost 1 base, V lost 2 bases, and 12 bases had no gene match. The CDR3 covers 21 residues. Germline CDR1 reads MGHDK; CDR2 reads SYGVNS.

CDR3 region: CSAQDGLSYEQYF. The CDR3 DNA sequence: TGCAGTGCTCAGGACGGACTTTCCTACGAGCAGTACTTC. V and J are TRBV20-1 and TRBJ2-7, with D perhaps matching TRBD2 (5 bases). Germline V gives CDR1 DFQATT, CDR2 SNEGSKA (reference sequence). CDR3 length equals 13 residues. V was trimmed by 5 bases and J by 1 base, leaving 12 bases between them.

This chain joins TRBV6-2 or TRBV6-3 and TRBJ2-1; D gene uncertain. Germline V gives CDR1 MNHEY, CDR2 SVGEGT. Trimming removed 8 bases at V and 4 bases at J, with 12 bases between. This CDR3 region has 13 residues. CDR3 residues: CASSKDLYNEQFF. The DNA of the CDR3 is TGTGCCAGCTCGAAGGACCTTTACAATGAGCAGTTCTTC.

This chain uses TRBV4-1 with TRBJ1-2; possibly TRBD1 for D (5 bases). CDR1 and CDR2 from the germline V gene are MGHRA and YSYEKL. This CDR3 spans 15 amino acids. V was trimmed by 0 bases and J by 3 bases, leaving 11 bases between them. CDR3 protein: CASSQERGPHYGYTF. The CDR3 bases are TGCGCCAGCAGCCAAGAGCGGGGCCCTCACTATGGCTACACCTTC.

The rearrangement uses TRBV5-1 and TRBJ2-1; maybe TRBD2 (6 bases). CDR1 is SGHRS, CDR2 YFSETQ, per germline. The V and J ends lost 1 base and 9 bases respectively, with 17 bases between them. CDR3 length equals 15 residues. The DNA of the CDR3 is TGCGCCAGCAGCTTGTCCGGGACTGTGCAGCTTGAGCAGTTCTTC. Translation: CASSLSGTVQLEQFF.

V usage is TRBV2 and J usage is TRBJ1-2, with a possible D match to TRBD1 (5 bases). CDR1 SNHLY and CDR2 FYNNEI come from the germline V gene. Trimming took off 6 bases at V and 2 bases at J, with 13 bases between the two ends. This CDR3 is 14 amino acids long. CDR3: CASRDGTGNYGYTF. CDR3 coding DNA: TGTGCCAGCAGGGACGGAACAGGAAACTATGGCTACACCTTC.

This sequence joins TRBV20-1 and TRBJ2-3; D is possibly TRBD1 or TRBD2 (5 bases each). The germline CDR1 and CDR2 sequences are DFQATT and SNEGSKA (reference sequence). This CDR3 comprises 14 residues. The germline V and J ends were trimmed by 3 bases and 2 bases, with 12 bases remaining between them. The chain's CDR3 is CSASLRGATDTQYF. DNA for the CDR3: TGCAGTGCTAGCCTCCGGGGCGCCACAGATACGCAGTATTTT.

CDR3 in DNA: TGTGCCAGCAGCAGGAAGGGGGAGACGGACACCTTC. It yields the protein CASSRKGETDTF. This rearrangement joins TRBV7-9 to TRBJ1-2; D may be TRBD1 (6 bases). Trimming removed 5 bases from V and 12 bases from J, with 16 bases in between. Germline assignment: CDR1 SEHNR and CDR2 FQNEAQ (reference sequence). The CDR3 is 12 amino acids. The whole variable domain, filled in from reference TRBV7-9 and TRBJ1-2, reads DTGVSQNPRHKITKRGQNVTFRCDPISEHNRLYWYRQTLGQGPEFLTYFQNEAQLEKSRLLSDRFSAERPKGSFSTLEIQRTEQGDSAMYLCASSRKGETDTFGSGTRLTVV.

This chain links TRBV20-1 with TRBJ1-1; tentative D call: TRBD1 (5 bases). Trimming cost V 4 bases and J 4 bases, with 19 bases left between them. The CDR3 runs to 15 residues. Germline assignment: CDR1 DFQATT and CDR2 SNEGSKA (reference sequence). The CDR3 loop is CSANQGNFWGTEAFF. DNA for the CDR3: TGCAGTGCTAACCAGGGTAATTTTTGGGGCACTGAAGCTTTCTTT.

This clonotype has only a few counts. The J gene is TRBJ2-7, the V gene TRBV5-1; 7 nucleotides align to TRBD1. V lost 0 bases and J lost 4; bases outside the gene matches: 4. Germline CDR1 and CDR2: SGHRS and YFSETQ. The CDR3 sequence is 14 residues long. The CDR3 DNA reads as TGCGCCAGCAGCTTGGACGGACAGGAATACGAGCAGTACTTC. Translation: CASSLDGQEYEQYF.

This clonotype showed up just once. The chain links TRBV28 to TRBJ2-1; the D gene is possibly TRBD2 (7 bases). The CDR3 has 19 residues. V lost 3 bases and J 2 bases, leaving 23 bases between the germline ends. Germline CDR1 is MDHEN and CDR2 is SYDVKM. CDR3 bases: TGTGCCAGCAGTTTCACCGGGGGGCTCTACAAACTAGCCTACAATGAGCAGTTCTTC. It translates to CASSFTGGLYKLAYNEQFF.

This clonotype occurred a few times. The rearrangement joins TRBV29-1 to TRBJ2-5; 8 positions match TRBD1. The J call is in doubt because the DNA end fits TRBJ2-7 better. The CDR3 consists of 13 residues. Germline V CDR1 and CDR2: SQVTM, ANQGSEA. CDR3 bases: TGCAGCGACCAGGGACAGGCCACCTACGAGCAGTACTTC. Amino acid sequence: CSDQGQATYEQYF.

The chain uses TRBV4-1 and TRBJ2-1, with D maybe TRBD2 (6 bases). The J call may be wrong; the DNA end is better matched by TRBJ2-7. There are 15 residues in the CDR3. Germline V gene sequence: CDR1 MGHRA, CDR2 YSYEKL. CDR3 DNA: TGCGCCAGCAGTCCGACTAGAGGGTCCTACAATGAGCAGTACTTC. This translates into CASSPTRGSYNEQYF.

CDR3 nucleotides: TGCGCCAGCAGCTTGATGGTCAAAGAGACCCAGTACTTC. Encoded protein: CASSLMVKETQYF. The chain combines TRBV5-1 with TRBJ2-5; D is unclear. V lost 1 base to trimming and J lost 3 bases, with 7 bases between them. The V gene's germline CDR1 is SGHRS and CDR2 YFSETQ. This CDR3 comprises 13 residues. Using reference TRBV5-1 and TRBJ2-5 for the parts outside the CDR3, the full variable domain is KAGVTQTPRYLIKTRGQQVTLSCSPISGHRSVSWYQQTPGQGLQFLFEYFSETQRNKGNFPGRFSGRQFSNSRSEMNVSTLELGDSALYLCASSLMVKETQYFGPGTRLLVL.

The chain's CDR3 is CASSLGPGQSNQPQHF. The CDR3 region has the DNA TGTGCCAGCAGCTTAGGCCCCGGACAGTCCAATCAGCCCCAGCATTTT. The chain combines TRBV7-8 with TRBJ1-5, with a possible D match to TRBD1 (6 bases). Trimming removed 1 base from V and 3 bases from J, with 13 bases in between. The CDR3 contains 16 residues. Germline loops: CDR1 SGHVS, CDR2 FQNEAQ.

This clonotype was counted a single time. CDR3 residues: CASSSNINEKLFF. The CDR3 coding sequence is TGTGCCAGCAGCTCAAATATTAATGAAAAACTGTTTTTT. The chain employs TRBV7-9 and TRBJ1-4, with unresolved D. V gave up 4 bases and J gave up 4 bases, with 7 bases separating them. Germline V gene lookup returns CDR1 SEHNR and CDR2 FQNEAQ (reference sequence). This CDR3 contains 13 residues.

The CDR3 loop is CASSQSKGGHQPQHF. The CDR3 DNA reads TGCGCCAGCAGCCAAAGTAAGGGGGGGCATCAGCCCCAGCATTTT. This rearrangement joins TRBV4-3 to TRBJ1-5; possible D gene TRBD1, 6 bases. The CDR3 contains 15 residues. Trimming pared 2 bases from V and 5 bases from J, leaving 13 bases between. The germline CDR1 and CDR2 sequences are LGHNA and YSLEER.

The J gene is TRBJ2-1, the V gene TRBV7-9; 9 nucleotides match TRBD1. Germline V CDR1 and CDR2: SEHNR, FQNEAQ (reference sequence). The CDR3 is made up of 16 amino acids. The V and J ends lost 5 bases and 4 bases, in that order; junction bases with no gene match: 9. The CDR3 loop reads CASSHAGTGLYNEQFF. As DNA, the CDR3 is TGTGCCAGCAGCCACGCCGGGACAGGGCTTTACAATGAGCAGTTCTTC.

The chain carries TRBV29-1 and TRBJ2-1; D gene ambiguous. The CDR3 extends over 12 amino acids. The ends were cut back, 2 bases at V and 4 bases at J, with 6 bases in the middle. CDR1 is SQVTM and CDR2 is ANQGSEA in the germline V gene. The CDR3 DNA sequence: TGCAGCGTTGAATCCTTTTACAATGAGCAGTTCTTC. Translation gives CSVESFYNEQFF.

V and J are TRBV12-3 or TRBV12-4 and TRBJ2-2; 7 bases agree with TRBD2. The V segment lost 7 bases and the J segment 4 bases; nucleotides outside the gene matches: 12. This CDR3 spans 16 amino acids. The CDR3 DNA follows: TGTGCCAGCAACCCTCGTGACGGGGGGAGCACCGGGGAGCTGTTTTTT. Amino acids: CASNPRDGGSTGELFF.

The V and J genes are TRBV7-9 and TRBJ2-7; D gene unclear. The CDR3 loop spans 13 amino acids. Trimming took 6 bases from V and 11 from J, leaving 20 bases between them. In germline, CDR1 is SEHNR, CDR2 FQNEAQ (reference sequence). CDR3 sequence: CASSPSQVGSEYF. The CDR3 bases are TGTGCCAGCAGTCCAAGTCAGGTTGGTTCAGAGTACTTC.

The chain couples TRBV5-1 to TRBJ2-3; perhaps D is TRBD1 or TRBD2 (7 bases each). This CDR3 comprises 19 residues. Trimming removed 0 bases from V and 3 bases from J, with 23 bases in between. The germline CDR1 and CDR2 sequences are SGHRS and YFSETQ. The CDR3 sequence: CASSLGPAGTIRGTDTQYF. The DNA of the CDR3 is TGCGCCAGCAGCTTGGGTCCAGCGGGAACAATCAGGGGGACAGATACGCAGTATTTT. Based on the CDR3 plus reference TRBV5-1 and TRBJ2-3, the full variable domain is KAGVTQTPRYLIKTRGQQVTLSCSPISGHRSVSWYQQTPGQGLQFLFEYFSETQRNKGNFPGRFSGRQFSNSRSEMNVSTLELGDSALYLCASSLGPAGTIRGTDTQYFGPGTRLTVL.

The rearrangement links TRBV5-1 to TRBJ2-3; TRBD1 matches 10 bases. Per the germline V gene, CDR1 is SGHRS and CDR2 is YFSETQ. J was trimmed by 1 base and V by 4 bases; bases with no gene match: 9. The CDR3 covers 17 residues. DNA of the CDR3: TGCGCCAGCAGCGTCTGGGGCGGGACAGGGGGCACAGATACGCAGTATTTT. It yields the protein CASSVWGGTGGTDTQYF.

A single count supports this clonotype. This chain uses TRBV7-6 with TRBJ1-3; 7 bases line up with TRBD1. Trimming at V came to 3 bases and at J to 4 bases, leaving 3 bases not matched to a gene. Germline V gene data show CDR1 as SGHVS and CDR2 as FNYEAQ. The CDR3 is 14 residues long. The CDR3, as DNA: TGTGCCAGCAGCTTTCAGGGACAGGGAAACACCATATATTTT. Its protein product is CASSFQGQGNTIYF.